This T cell receptor beta chain is drawn from a study of blood T cell repertoires in COVID-19. Some clones are missing from TCRdb's copy, which holds only in-frame ones; the method was immunoSEQ multiplex PCR. The table lists 150,000 or so clones, roughly 90% of them singletons. V lost 3 bases and J 8 bases, leaving 16 bases between the germline ends. The germline V gene encodes CDR1 LGHDT and CDR2 YNNKEL (reference sequence). The CDR3 has 14 residues. The genes are TRBV3-1 (or the pseudogene TRBV3-2) and TRBJ1-2, with D possibly being TRBD1 (5 bases). The TCR originated in a man aged 50-59 years with acute or convalescent COVID-19. The sample was peripheral blood. The CDR3 nucleotides read TGTGCCAGCAGCCAGGGCCAGGGTACTCGGGGCTACACCTTC. This sequence encodes CASSQGQGTRGYTF.